Below, 9 T cell receptor beta chains from the same sample are listed, as sequenced in a study of shared clonotypes between healthy human individuals. Repertoires were generated with immunoSEQ multiplex PCR, while TCRdb's copy carries only in-frame clones and drops some. The sample contains 1.5 million to 1.9 million clones, under 99% of which appear only once. Source material: naive CD4+ T cells sorted from blood. As for subset: CD45RA+ positively selected. These receptors all come from a young man in good health.

This chain joins TRBV28 and TRBJ2-7; no reliable D call. Deletions cut 6 bases from V and 0 bases from J, with 18 bases between. The germline V gene has CDR1 MDHEN and CDR2 SYDVKM. This CDR3 has 16 residues. The CDR3 nucleotides are TGTGCCAGCAGCACCCAGCCGTCGAGAAGCTCCTACGAGCAGTACTTC. Amino acid sequence: CASSTQPSRSSYEQYF.

The V gene is TRBV9, the J gene TRBJ2-7, with D uncertain. V was shortened by 0 bases and J by 1 base, with 11 bases between the two germline ends. The CDR3 sequence is 15 residues long. The germline gives CDR1 SGDLS, CDR2 YYNGEE. CDR3 DNA: TGTGCCAGCAGCGTAGGACCTGGAGTTTCCTACGAGCAGTACTTC. Its translation is CASSVGPGVSYEQYF.

The chain couples TRBV28 to TRBJ1-5; 8 nucleotides agree with TRBD1. The CDR3 covers 18 residues. Germline V gives CDR1 MDHEN, CDR2 SYDVKM. Trimming took 4 bases from V and 2 from J; bases not matched to a gene: 13. CDR3 protein: CASSWSGQVLLGNQPQHF. The DNA for the CDR3 is TGTGCCAGCAGTTGGTCGGGACAGGTCCTATTAGGCAATCAGCCCCAGCATTTT. The full variable domain, its missing parts supplied by reference TRBV28 and TRBJ1-5, is DVKVTQSSRYLVKRTGEKVFLECVQDMDHENMFWYRQDPGLGLRLIYFSYDVKMKEKGDIPEGYSVSREKKERFSLILESASTNQTSMYLCASSWSGQVLLGNQPQHFGDGTRLSIL.

The genes are TRBV9 and TRBJ1-2; D perhaps matches TRBD1 (6 bases). Germline CDR1 SGDLS, CDR2 YYNGEE. CDR3 size: 14 residues. V lost 6 bases and J 2 bases, leaving 14 bases between the germline ends. The CDR3 region has the DNA TGTGCCAGCACCAAAAATACAGGGAACTATGGCTACACCTTC. This gives the protein CASTKNTGNYGYTF.

This clone has just one count. This sequence joins TRBV19 and TRBJ1-5; D possibly corresponds to TRBD1 (6 bases). This CDR3 comprises 15 residues. CDR1 and CDR2 from the germline V gene are LNHDA and SQIVND (reference sequence). Trimming took off 4 bases at V and 1 base at J, with 11 bases between the two ends. CDR3 DNA: TGTGCCAGTAGTACTACAGGGCTCAGCAATCAGCCCCAGCATTTT. It is translated as CASSTTGLSNQPQHF.

The chain couples TRBV7-8 to TRBJ2-7; 7 bases align to TRBD1. V lost 2 bases to trimming and J lost 1 base; unmatched junction nucleotides: 5. The CDR3 loop spans 15 amino acids. Germline assignment: CDR1 SGHVS and CDR2 FQNEAQ. This chain's CDR3 is CASSLMGTASYEQYF. In DNA, the CDR3 is TGTGCCAGCAGCTTAATGGGGACAGCGTCCTACGAGCAGTACTTC. The full variable domain, completed using reference TRBV7-8 and TRBJ2-7, is GAGVSQSPRYKVAKRGQDVALRCDPISGHVSLFWYQQALGQGPEFLTYFQNEAQLDKSGLPSDRFFAERPEGSVSTLKIQRTQQEDSAVYLCASSLMGTASYEQYFGPGTRLTVT.

The chain is built from TRBV5-5 and TRBJ2-7, with D possibly called TRBD1 or TRBD2 (5 bases each). CDR1 SGHKS and CDR2 YYEKEE come from the germline V gene (reference sequence). The CDR3 runs 15 residues. V was clipped by 0 bases and J by 4 bases, with 14 bases between them. The CDR3 reads CASSLVGGMVYEQYF. CDR3 nucleotide sequence: TGTGCCAGCAGCTTGGTTGGGGGTATGGTATACGAGCAGTACTTC.

Details on this clone: At one of its ends the junction is not consistent with the germline gene, which may arise from a read error. This CDR3 is also generated by other DNA sequences in the sample. This chain uses TRBV7-2 with TRBJ2-1; TRBD2 matches at 8 bases. The CDR3 has 12 amino acids. CDR1 SGHTA and CDR2 FQGNSA come from the germline V gene. The CDR3 reads CASSLAGGEQFF. The CDR3, as DNA: TGTGCCAGCAGCCTAGCGGGCGGCGAGCAGTTCTTC.

This chain connects TRBV2 to TRBJ2-5; 14 bases are a match to TRBD2. CDR3 size: 15 residues. V lost 6 bases and J lost 8; bases outside the gene matches: 8. Germline assignment: CDR1 SNHLY and CDR2 FYNNEI. The CDR3 DNA reads as TGTGCCAGCAGCCCCCCGGGACTAGCGGGAGTCACCCAGTACTTC. Its translation is CASSPPGLAGVTQYF.